This T cell receptor (beta chain) was retrieved from a study of blood T cells in healthy people across ages. CDR3 length: 15 residues. Germline V lookup: CDR1 SNHLY, CDR2 FYNNEI. V was shortened by 1 base and J by 7 bases, with 13 bases between the two germline ends. Every participating donor contributed 8 to 10 milliliters of peripheral blood through a draw. General study findings and limits: Older age coincided with a roughly linear decline in TCR beta diversity per million T cells. Bulk PBMC profiling left naive and antigen-experienced comparisons inconclusive.

A J-beta primer mix and a sample-barcoded 5' primer were used in a second PCR of roughly 6 to 12 cycles. Each cDNA molecule was tagged by a template-switch adaptor with 12 random nucleotides. TCRdb ran MiXCR on the 5' RACE reads and lists one entry per CDR3 protein. The data contain fewer than 750,000 distinct CDR3 sequences, approximately 52% of them singletons. There are a few counts of this clonotype. What it binds is not known. This clonotype originated in an elderly woman in good health. The V and J genes are TRBV2 and TRBJ1-4; no definite D call. Sequenced sample: blood. The CDR3 protein is CASSEGHSNGEKLFF. CDR3 DNA sequence: TGTGCCAGCAGTGAAGGACATTCCAACGGTGAAAAACTGTTTTTT.